A few counts support the clone carrying this TCR beta chain. Its matching antigen is unknown. Generated by immunoSEQ multiplex PCR, the TCRdb table keeps only in-frame clones and is missing some. This sample has about 70,000 clones, with 73% found just once. The source of the sample is a study of vaccination effects on CD4 cells after COVID-19. With the ViraFEST assay, the study expanded antigen-specific CD4+ T cells using viral peptide pools, then sequenced them. Isolation of CD4+ T cells took place after approximately 10 days of culture. This person caught SARS-CoV-2 sometime from March to December 2020, and PCR testing confirmed the infection. On both days 3 and 7, half of the culture medium was replaced with IL-2 medium. Germline loops: CDR1 SGDLS, CDR2 YYNGEE. The CDR3 is 16 residues long. Trimming at V came to 0 bases and at J to 1 base, leaving 5 bases not matched to a gene.

The clonotype was recovered from a human donor who had a prior SARS-CoV-2 infection. V and J are TRBV9 and TRBJ2-5; TRBD2 matches 8 bases. The sample was CD4+ T cells from PBMCs cultured with HIV peptides, taken before COVID-19 vaccination. Subset: HIV-1 Nef peptide pool negative control/reference culture. CDR3 sequence reads: CASSVAGGRTQETQYF. The CDR3 DNA reads as TGTGCCAGCAGCGTAGCGGGGGGGAGAACCCAAGAGACCCAGTACTTC.